The present T cell receptor (beta chain) was sequenced within a study of glioma-infiltrating T cells after dendritic cell vaccination. Study-level background: Dendritic cell vaccination trial patients had either newly diagnosed or recurrent glioblastoma. General observations from the study: Higher pretreatment TIL content predicted longer progression-free time and survival.

V lost 6 bases and J lost 0, with 21 bases in between. Germline V CDR1 and CDR2: SGHAT, FQNNGV. The CDR3 is made up of 17 amino acids. Sample time point: after dendritic cell vaccination, including at tumor progression/relapse. As regards this clone: The antigen is not known.

Assay used: immunoSEQ multiplex PCR; TCRdb lists only in-frame clones, some missing. The profile covers almost 90,000 clones, with 75% to 90% appearing a single time and about 6.8% taken by the ten largest. V usage is TRBV11-2 and J usage is TRBJ2-7, with TRBD1 as a possible D gene (6 bases). This receptor was taken from a human donor with glioblastoma. The material sequenced was blood, taken after dendritic cell vaccination. The CDR3 reads CASRHQRQVPYSYEQYF. CDR3 DNA sequence: TGTGCCAGCAGACACCAGAGACAGGTGCCCTACTCCTACGAGCAGTACTTC.